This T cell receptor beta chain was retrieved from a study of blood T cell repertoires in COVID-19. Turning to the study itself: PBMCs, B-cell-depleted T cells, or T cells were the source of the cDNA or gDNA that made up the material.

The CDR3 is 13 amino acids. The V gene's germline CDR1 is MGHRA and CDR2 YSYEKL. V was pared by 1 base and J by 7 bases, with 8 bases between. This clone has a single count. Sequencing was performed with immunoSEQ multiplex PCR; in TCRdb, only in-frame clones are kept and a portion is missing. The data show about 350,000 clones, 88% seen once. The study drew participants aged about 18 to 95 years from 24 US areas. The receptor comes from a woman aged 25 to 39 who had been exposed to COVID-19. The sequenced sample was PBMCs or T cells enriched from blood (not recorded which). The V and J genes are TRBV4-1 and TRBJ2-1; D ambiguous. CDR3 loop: CASSQGAINEQFF. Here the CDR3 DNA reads TGCGCCAGCAGCCAAGGAGCCATAAATGAGCAGTTCTTC.